This TCR beta chain came from a study of shared clonotypes between healthy human individuals. Broader study findings: The generation probabilities recorded for non-shared clonotypes fell below those of clonotypes shared by all four donors. Clonotype sharing among donors, it was expected, would be affected by sequencing depth.

The protocol was immunoSEQ multiplex PCR, while the TCRdb copy is restricted to in-frame clones and leaves out a portion. The repertoire has 550,000 to 700,000 clones, around 73% of them found once; the top ten carry roughly 1.9%. V lost 8 bases, J lost 2 bases, and 6 bases stayed unmatched. The germline V gene has CDR1 ENHRY and CDR2 SYGVKD. This CDR3 comprises 14 residues. In its sample, this clone was seen once. Its antigen is still unknown. Sequenced: memory CD4+ T cells sorted from blood. Subset denoted: CD45RA-negative fraction. This chain links TRBV10-3 with TRBJ2-3; 8 bases align to TRBD2. The receptor comes from a woman under 40 in good health. The CDR3 DNA reads as TGTGCCATCGGCGGACTAGCCTCCACAGATACGCAGTATTTT. This sequence encodes CAIGGLASTDTQYF.